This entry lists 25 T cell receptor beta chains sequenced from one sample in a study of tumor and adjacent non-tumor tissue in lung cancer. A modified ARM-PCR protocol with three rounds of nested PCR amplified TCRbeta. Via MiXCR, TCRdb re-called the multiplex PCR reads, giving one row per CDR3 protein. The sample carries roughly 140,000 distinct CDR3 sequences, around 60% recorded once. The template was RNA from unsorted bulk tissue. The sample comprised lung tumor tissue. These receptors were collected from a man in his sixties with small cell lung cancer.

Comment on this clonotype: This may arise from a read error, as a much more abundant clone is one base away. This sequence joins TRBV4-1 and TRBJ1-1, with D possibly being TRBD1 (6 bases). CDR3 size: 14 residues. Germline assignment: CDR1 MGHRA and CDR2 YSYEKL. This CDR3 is CANSQRGRNTEAFF. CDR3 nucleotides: TGCGCCAACAGCCAAAGGGGGAGGAACACTGAAGCTTTCTTT.

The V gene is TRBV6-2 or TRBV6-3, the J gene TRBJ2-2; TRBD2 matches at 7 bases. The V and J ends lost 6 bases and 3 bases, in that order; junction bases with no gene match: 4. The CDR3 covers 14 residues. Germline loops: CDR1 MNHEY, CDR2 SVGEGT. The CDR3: CASRGGAYTGELFF. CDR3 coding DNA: TGTGCCAGCAGGGGAGGGGCGTACACCGGGGAGCTGTTTTTT.

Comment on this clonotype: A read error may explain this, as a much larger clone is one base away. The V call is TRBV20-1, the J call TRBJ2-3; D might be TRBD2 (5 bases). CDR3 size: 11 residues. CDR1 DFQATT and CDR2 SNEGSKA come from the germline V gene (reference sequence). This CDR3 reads CRLASTDMQYF. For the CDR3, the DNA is TGCAGACTTGCTAGCACAGATATGCAGTATTTT.

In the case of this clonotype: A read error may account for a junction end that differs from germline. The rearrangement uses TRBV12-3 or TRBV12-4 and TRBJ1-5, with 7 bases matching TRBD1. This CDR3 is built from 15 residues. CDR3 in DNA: TGTGCCAGCAGCCTCGCAGGGGGAAGCAGTCAGCCCCAGCATTTT. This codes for CASSLAGGSSQPQHF.

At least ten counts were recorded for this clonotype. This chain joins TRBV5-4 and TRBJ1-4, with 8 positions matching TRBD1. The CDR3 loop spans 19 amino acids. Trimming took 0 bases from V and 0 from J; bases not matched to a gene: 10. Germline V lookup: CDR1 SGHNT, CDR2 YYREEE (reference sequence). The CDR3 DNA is TGTGCCAGCAGCTTGGCGGAGACAGGGGTTGATTCAACTAATGAAAAACTGTTTTTT. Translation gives CASSLAETGVDSTNEKLFF.

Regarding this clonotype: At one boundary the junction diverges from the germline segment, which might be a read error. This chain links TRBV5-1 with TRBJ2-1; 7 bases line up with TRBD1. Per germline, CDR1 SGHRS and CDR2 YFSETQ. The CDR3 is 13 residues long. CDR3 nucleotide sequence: TGCGCCAGAAGCATCGGGACAGTCAATGAGCAGTTATTC. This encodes CARSIGTVNEQLF.

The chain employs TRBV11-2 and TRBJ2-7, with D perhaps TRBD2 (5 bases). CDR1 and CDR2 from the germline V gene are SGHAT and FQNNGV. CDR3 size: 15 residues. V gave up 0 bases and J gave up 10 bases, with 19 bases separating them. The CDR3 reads CASSLDTGSYFEQYV. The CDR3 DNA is TGTGCCAGCAGCTTAGATACGGGGAGCTACTTCGAACAGTACGTC.

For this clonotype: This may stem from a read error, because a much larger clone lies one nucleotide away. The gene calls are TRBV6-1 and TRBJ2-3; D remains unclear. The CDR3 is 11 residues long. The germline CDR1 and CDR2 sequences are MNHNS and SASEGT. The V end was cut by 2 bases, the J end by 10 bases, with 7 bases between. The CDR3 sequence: CASSELDAQYF. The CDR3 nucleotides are TGTGCCAGCAGTGAACTGGATGCGCAGTATTTT.

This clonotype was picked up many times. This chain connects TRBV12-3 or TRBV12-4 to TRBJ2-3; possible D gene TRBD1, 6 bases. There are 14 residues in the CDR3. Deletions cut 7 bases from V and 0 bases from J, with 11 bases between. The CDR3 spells CASTYRASTDTQYF. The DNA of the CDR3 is TGTGCCAGCACCTACAGGGCGAGCACAGATACGCAGTATTTT.

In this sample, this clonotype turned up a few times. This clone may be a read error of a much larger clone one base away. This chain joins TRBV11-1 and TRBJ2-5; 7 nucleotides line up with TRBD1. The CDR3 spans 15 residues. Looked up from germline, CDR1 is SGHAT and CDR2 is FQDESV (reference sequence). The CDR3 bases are TGTGTCAGCAGCTTAGGGACAGCCCAAGGGGAGACCCAGTACTTC. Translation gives CVSSLGTAQGETQYF.

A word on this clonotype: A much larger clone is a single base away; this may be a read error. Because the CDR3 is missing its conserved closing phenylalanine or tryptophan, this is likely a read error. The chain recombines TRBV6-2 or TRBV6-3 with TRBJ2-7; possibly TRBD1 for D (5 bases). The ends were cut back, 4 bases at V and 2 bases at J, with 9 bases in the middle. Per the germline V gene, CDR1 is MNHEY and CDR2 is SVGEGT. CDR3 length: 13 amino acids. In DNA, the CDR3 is TGTGCCAGCAGTTCCACAGGACCCTACGAGCAGTACTCC. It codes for CASSSTGPYEQYS.

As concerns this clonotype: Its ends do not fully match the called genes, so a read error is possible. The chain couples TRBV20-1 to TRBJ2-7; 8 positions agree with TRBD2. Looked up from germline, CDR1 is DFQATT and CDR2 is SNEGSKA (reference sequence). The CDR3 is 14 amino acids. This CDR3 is CGASLAGSPYEQYF. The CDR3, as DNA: TGCGGTGCTAGTTTAGCGGGATCCCCCTACGAACAGTACTTC.

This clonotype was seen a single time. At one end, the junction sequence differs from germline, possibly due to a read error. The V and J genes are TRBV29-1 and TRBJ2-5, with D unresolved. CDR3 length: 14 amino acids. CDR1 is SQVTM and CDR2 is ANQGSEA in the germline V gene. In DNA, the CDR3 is TGCAGCGTTGTAGCCTCTAGGGCCCAAGACACCCAATACTTC. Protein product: CSVVASRAQDTQYF.

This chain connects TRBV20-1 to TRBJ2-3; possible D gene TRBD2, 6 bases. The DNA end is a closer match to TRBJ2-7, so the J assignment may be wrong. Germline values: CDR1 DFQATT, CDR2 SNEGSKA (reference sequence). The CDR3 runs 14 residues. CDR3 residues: CSARGLASSYEQYV. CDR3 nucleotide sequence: TGCAGTGCTAGAGGGCTAGCGAGCTCCTACGAGCAGTACGTC.

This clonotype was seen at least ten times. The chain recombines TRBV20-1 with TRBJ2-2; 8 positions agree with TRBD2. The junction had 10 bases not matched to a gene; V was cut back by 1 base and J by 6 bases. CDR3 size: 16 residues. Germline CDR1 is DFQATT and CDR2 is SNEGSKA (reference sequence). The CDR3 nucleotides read TGCAGTGCTAGAGGAAGGACTAGCCCCGGCTCCGGGGAGCTGTTTTTT. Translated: CSARGRTSPGSGELFF.

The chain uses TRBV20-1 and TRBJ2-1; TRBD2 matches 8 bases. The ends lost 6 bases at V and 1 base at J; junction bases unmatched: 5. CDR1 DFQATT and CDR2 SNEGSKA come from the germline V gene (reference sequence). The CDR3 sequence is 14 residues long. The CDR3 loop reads CSARSGGSYNEQFF. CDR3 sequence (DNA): TGCAGTGCCCGGAGCGGGGGATCCTACAATGAGCAGTTCTTC.

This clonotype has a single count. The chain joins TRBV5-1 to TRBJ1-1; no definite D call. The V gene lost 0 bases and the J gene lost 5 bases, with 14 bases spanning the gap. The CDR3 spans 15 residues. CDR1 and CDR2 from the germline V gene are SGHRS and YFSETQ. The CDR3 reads CASSLAPGSETEAFF. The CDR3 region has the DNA TGCGCCAGCAGCTTGGCCCCGGGTAGTGAGACTGAAGCTTTCTTT.

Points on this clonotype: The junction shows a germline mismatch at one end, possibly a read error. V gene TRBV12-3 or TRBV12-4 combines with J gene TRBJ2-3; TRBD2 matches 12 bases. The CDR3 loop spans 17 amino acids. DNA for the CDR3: TGTGCCAGCACCCTCGGACTAGCGGGAATTAAGACAGATACGCAGTTTTTT. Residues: CASTLGLAGIKTDTQFF.

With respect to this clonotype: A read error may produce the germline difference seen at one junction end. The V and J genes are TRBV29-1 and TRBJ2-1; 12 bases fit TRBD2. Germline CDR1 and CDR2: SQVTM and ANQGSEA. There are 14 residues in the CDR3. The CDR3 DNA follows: TGCAGCGTGGACCTAGCGGGAGGGCGAAATGAGAAGTTCTTC. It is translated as CSVDLAGGRNEKFF.

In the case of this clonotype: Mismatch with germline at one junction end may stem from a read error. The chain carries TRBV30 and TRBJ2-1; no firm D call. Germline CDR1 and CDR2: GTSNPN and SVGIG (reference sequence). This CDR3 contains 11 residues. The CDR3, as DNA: TGTGCCTCCCGTGATTACAATGAGCAGTTTTTC. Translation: CASRDYNEQFF.

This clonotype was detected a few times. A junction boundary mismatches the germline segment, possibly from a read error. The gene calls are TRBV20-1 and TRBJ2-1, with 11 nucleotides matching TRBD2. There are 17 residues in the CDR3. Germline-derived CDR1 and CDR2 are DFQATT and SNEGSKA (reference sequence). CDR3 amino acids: CSARRLAGGSSFNEQFF. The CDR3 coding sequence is TGCAGTGCTAGACGGCTAGCGGGAGGATCTTCCTTCAATGAGCAGTTCTTC.

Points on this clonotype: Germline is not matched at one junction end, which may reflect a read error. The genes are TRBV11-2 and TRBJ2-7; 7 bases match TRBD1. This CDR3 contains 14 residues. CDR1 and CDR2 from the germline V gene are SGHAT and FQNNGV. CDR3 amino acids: CANSPRQGSYEQYF. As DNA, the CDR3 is TGTGCCAACAGCCCCCGACAGGGATCCTACGAGCAGTATTTC. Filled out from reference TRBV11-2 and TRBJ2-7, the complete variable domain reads EAGVAQSPRYKIIEKRQSVAFWCNPISGHATLYWYQQILGQGPKLLIQFQNNGVVDDSQLPKDRFSAERLKGVDSTLKIQPAKLEDSAVYLCANSPRQGSYEQYFGPGTRLTVT.

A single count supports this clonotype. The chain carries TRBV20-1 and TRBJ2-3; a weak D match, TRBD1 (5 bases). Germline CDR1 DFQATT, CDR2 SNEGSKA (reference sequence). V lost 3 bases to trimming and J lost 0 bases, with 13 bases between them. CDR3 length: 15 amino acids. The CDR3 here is CSARKTVISTDTQYF. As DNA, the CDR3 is TGCAGTGCTAGGAAGACAGTTATTAGCACAGATACGCAGTATTTT.

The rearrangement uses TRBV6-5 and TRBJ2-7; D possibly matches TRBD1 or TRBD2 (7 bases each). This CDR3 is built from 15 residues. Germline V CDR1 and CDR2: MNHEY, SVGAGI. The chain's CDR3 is CASRGGLAPGEEQYV. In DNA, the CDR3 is TGTGCTAGCAGGGGGGGGCTAGCGCCAGGCGAAGAGCAGTACGTC.

The CDR3 here is CASSSYRTANTKYF. The CDR3 DNA follows: TGTGCCAGCAGCTCTTACCGGACAGCCAATACAAAGTATTTT. V usage is TRBV11-2 and J usage is TRBJ2-3; maybe TRBD1 (6 bases). With 4 bases removed from V and 13 bases from J, the gap between germline ends came to 21 bases. CDR1 is SGHAT, CDR2 FQNNGV, per germline. The CDR3 is 14 amino acids.